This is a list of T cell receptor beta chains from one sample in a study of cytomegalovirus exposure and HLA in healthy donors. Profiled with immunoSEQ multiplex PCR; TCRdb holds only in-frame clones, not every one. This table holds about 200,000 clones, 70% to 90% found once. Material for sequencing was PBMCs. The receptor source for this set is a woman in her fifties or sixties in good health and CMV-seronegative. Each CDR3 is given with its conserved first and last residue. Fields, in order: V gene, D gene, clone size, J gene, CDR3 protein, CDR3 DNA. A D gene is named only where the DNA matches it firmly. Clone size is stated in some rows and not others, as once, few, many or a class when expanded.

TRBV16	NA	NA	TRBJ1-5	CASSPRTTSNQPQHF	TGTGCCAGCAGCCCTCGGACAACTAGCAATCAGCCCCAGCATTTT
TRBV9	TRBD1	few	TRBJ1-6	CASSVDRAISPLHF	TGTGCCAGCAGCGTGGACAGGGCCATTTCACCCCTCCACTTT
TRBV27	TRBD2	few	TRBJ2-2	CASSSPGTSNTGELFF	TGTGCCAGCAGCAGTCCCGGGACTAGTAACACCGGGGAGCTGTTTTTT
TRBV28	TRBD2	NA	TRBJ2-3	CASSLREGTQYF	TGTGCCAGCAGTTTGAGGGAGGGTACGCAGTATTTT
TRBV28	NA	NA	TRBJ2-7	CASLQGGQYF	TGTGCCAGCTTACAGGGCGGCCAGTACTTC
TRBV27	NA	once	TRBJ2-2	CATFEGSTGELFF	TGTGCCACCTTCGAGGGTTCCACCGGGGAGCTGTTTTTT
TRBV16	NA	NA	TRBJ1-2	CASSQSGRADGSGYTF	TGTGCCAGCAGCCAATCGGGCAGGGCCGACGGGAGCGGCTACACCTTC
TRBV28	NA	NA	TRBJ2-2	CASKGWTGELFF	TGTGCCAGCAAGGGGTGGACCGGGGAGCTGTTTTTT
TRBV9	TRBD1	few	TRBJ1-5	CASSVGQGAGQPQHF	TGTGCCAGCAGCGTGGGACAGGGTGCGGGACAGCCCCAGCATTTT
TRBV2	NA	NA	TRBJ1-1	CATFGLSMNTEAFF	TGTGCCACCTTCGGTCTGAGTATGAACACTGAAGCTTTCTTT
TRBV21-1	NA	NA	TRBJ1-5	CASSKRTGPNQPQHF	TGTGCCAGCAGCAAAAGGACAGGGCCCAATCAGCCCCAGCATTTT
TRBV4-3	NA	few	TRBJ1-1	CASRPSGRGNTEAFF	TGCGCCAGCAGGCCATCTGGCAGGGGGAACACTGAAGCTTTCTTT
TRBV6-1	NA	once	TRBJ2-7	CASMGQSYEQYF	TGTGCCAGCATGGGACAATCCTACGAGCAGTACTTC
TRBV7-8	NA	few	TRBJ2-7	CASSNGLGRYEQYF	TGTGCCAGCAGCAATGGTCTGGGCAGGTACGAGCAGTACTTC
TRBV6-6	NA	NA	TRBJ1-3	CASRRGGTGNTIYF	TGTGCCAGCAGACGGGGGGGAACTGGAAACACCATATATTTT
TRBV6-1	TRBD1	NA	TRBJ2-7	CASSGTTGASYEQYF	TGTGCCAGCAGTGGTACAACAGGGGCGTCCTACGAGCAGTACTTC
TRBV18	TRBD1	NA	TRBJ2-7	CASSPPGQGLYEQYF	TGTGCCAGCTCACCGCCCGGACAGGGATTGTACGAGCAGTACTTC
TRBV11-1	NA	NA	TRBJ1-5	CASSPKPGHIGNQPQHF	TGTGCCAGCAGCCCCAAACCCGGACATATTGGCAATCAGCCCCAGCATTTT
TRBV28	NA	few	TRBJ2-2	CASRPSANTGELFF	TGTGCCAGCAGACCCTCGGCGAACACCGGGGAGCTGTTTTTT
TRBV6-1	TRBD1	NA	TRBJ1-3	CASRPTGGGNTIYF	TGTGCCAGCAGGCCCACAGGGGGTGGAAACACCATATATTTT
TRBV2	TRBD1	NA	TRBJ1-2	CASRFDRASNYGYTF	TGTGCCAGCAGGTTCGACAGGGCTTCTAACTATGGCTACACCTTC
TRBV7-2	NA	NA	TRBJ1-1	CASRSQDRNTEAFF	TGTGCCAGCAGATCACAGGACCGGAACACTGAAGCTTTCTTT
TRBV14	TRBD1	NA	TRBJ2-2	CASSQRDRVSAGELFF	TGTGCCAGCAGCCAACGGGACAGGGTTTCGGCCGGGGAGCTGTTTTTT
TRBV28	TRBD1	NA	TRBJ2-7	CASSPTGTGGLEQYF	TGTGCCAGCAGTCCTACCGGGACAGGGGGCCTCGAGCAGTACTTC
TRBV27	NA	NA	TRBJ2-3	CASSLFSADTQYF	TGTGCCAGCAGTTTGTTCAGTGCAGATACGCAGTATTTT
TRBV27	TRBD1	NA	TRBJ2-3	CASSLWGQGVYTDTQYF	TGTGCCAGCAGTTTATGGGGACAGGGGGTTTACACAGATACGCAGTATTTT
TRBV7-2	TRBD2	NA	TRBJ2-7	CASSLHQLAGNNEQYF	TGTGCCAGCAGCTTACACCAACTAGCGGGTAACAACGAGCAGTACTTC
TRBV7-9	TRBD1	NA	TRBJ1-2	CASSPQLGTGGIGYGYTF	TGTGCCAGCAGTCCCCAATTGGGGACAGGGGGCATAGGCTATGGCTACACCTTC
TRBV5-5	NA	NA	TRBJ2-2	CASSLVQGTLGTGELFF	TGTGCCAGCAGCTTGGTACAAGGGACTTTAGGAACCGGGGAGCTGTTTTTT
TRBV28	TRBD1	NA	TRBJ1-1	CASSLGQLRGTEAFF	TGTGCCAGCAGTTTGGGACAGTTACGGGGCACTGAAGCTTTCTTT
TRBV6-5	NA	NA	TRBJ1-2	CASSQPGSANYGYTF	TGTGCCAGCAGTCAGCCGGGATCAGCTAACTATGGCTACACCTTC
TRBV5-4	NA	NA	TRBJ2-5	CASSWPGGETQYF	TGTGCCAGCAGCTGGCCCGGGGGAGAGACCCAGTACTTC
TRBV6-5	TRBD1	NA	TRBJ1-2	CASSANRGNYGYTF	TGTGCCAGCAGTGCCAACAGGGGGAACTATGGCTACACCTTC
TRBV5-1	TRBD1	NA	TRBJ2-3	CASSFWTGGVGQDTQYF	TGCGCCAGCAGCTTCTGGACAGGGGGGGTTGGTCAAGATACGCAGTATTTT
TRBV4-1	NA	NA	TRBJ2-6	CASSQDSSGANVLTF	TGCGCCAGCAGCCAAGACTCGAGTGGGGCCAACGTCCTGACTTTC
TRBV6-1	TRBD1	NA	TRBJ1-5	CASSERGGYNQPQHF	TGTGCCAGCAGTGAACGAGGGGGCTACAATCAGCCCCAGCATTTT
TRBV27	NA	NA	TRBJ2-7	CASRGASGSSSYEQYF	TGTGCCAGCAGGGGGGCTAGCGGCTCAAGCTCCTACGAGCAGTACTTC
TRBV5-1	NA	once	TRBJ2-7	CASRAYPAGYEQYF	TGCGCCAGCCGAGCTTATCCAGCGGGCTACGAGCAGTACTTC
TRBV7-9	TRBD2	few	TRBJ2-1	CASSLKGTSGVSSYNEQFF	TGTGCCAGCAGCTTGAAAGGGACTAGCGGGGTTAGCTCCTACAATGAGCAGTTCTTC
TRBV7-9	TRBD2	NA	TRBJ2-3	CSSSLAPGLGTDTQYF	TGTTCCAGCAGCTTAGCCCCGGGACTAGGCACAGATACGCAGTATTTT
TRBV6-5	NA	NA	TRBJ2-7	CASSTRELYEQYF	TGTGCCAGCAGTACCCGGGAACTCTACGAGCAGTACTTC
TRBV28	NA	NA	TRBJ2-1	CASSSPGTFISYNEQFF	TGTGCCAGCAGTTCACCCGGGACTTTCATCTCCTACAATGAGCAGTTCTTC
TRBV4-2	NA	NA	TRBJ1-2	CASSQVGDPGMYGYTF	TGTGCCAGCAGCCAAGTTGGTGACCCAGGGATGTATGGCTACACCTTC
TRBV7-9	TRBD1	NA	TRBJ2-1	CASSRDRGNEQFF	TGTGCCAGCAGCCGGGACAGGGGCAATGAGCAGTTCTTC
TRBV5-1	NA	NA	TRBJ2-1	CASSLVNDVGGQFF	TGCGCCAGCAGCTTGGTGAATGACGTGGGAGGGCAGTTCTTC
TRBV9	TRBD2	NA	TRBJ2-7	CASSAATSPSVEQYF	TGTGCCAGCAGCGCCGCGACTAGCCCGTCGGTCGAGCAGTACTTC
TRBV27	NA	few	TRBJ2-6	CASSQRGYLSGANVLTF	TGTGCCAGCAGCCAGAGGGGGTACCTCTCTGGGGCCAACGTCCTGACTTTC
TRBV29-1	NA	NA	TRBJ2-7	CSVEGRQINEQYF	TGCAGCGTTGAAGGTAGACAGATCAACGAGCAGTACTTC
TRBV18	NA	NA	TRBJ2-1	CASSPKGGEQFF	TGTGCCAGCTCCCCCAAGGGAGGCGAGCAGTTCTTC
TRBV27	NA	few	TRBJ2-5	CATRATGFQETQYF	TGTGCCACAAGGGCCACAGGGTTCCAAGAGACCCAGTACTTC